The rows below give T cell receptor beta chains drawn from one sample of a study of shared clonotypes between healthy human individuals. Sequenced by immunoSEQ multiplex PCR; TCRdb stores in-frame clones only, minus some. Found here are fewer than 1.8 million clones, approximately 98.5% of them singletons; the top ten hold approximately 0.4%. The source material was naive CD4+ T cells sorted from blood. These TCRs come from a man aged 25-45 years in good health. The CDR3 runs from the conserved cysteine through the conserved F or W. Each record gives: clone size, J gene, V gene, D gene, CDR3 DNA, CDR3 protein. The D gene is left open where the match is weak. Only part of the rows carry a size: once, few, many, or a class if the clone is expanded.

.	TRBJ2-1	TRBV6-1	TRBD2	TGTGCCAGCAGTGAACTAGCGGGAGGCCGGGAGCAGTTCTTC	CASSELAGGREQFF
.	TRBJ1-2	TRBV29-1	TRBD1	TGCAGCGTTGATCGGACAGGAGGACTCTACACCTTC	CSVDRTGGLYTF
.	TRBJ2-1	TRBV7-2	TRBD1	TGTGCCAGCAGCTTAGAGACAGGGGTCTCCTACAATGAGCAGTTCTTC	CASSLETGVSYNEQFF
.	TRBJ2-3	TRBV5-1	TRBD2	TGCGCCAGCAGCTTGGACCTAACTAGCGGGAGGGGAGATACGCAGTATTTT	CASSLDLTSGRGDTQYF
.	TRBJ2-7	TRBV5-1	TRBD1	TGCGCCAGCAGCCCGGGACAGAAGTACTACGAGCAGTACTTC	CASSPGQKYYEQYF
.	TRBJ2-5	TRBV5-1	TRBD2	TGCGCCAGCAGCTCCGGGACTAGCGGCCCAGAGACCCAGTACTTC	CASSSGTSGPETQYF
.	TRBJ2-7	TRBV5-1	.	TGCGCCAGCAGCTTGGCCGGTAGTTCCTACGAGCAGTACTTC	CASSLAGSSYEQYF
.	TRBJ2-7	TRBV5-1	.	TGCGCCAGCAGCCCTTATCTTGGGGGTACGCCTCTCTACGAGCAGTACTTC	CASSPYLGGTPLYEQYF
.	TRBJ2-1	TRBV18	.	TGTGCCAGCTCACCAACCGGGACTCATTACAATGAGCAGTTCTTC	CASSPTGTHYNEQFF
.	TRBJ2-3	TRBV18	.	TGTGCCAGCTCACCGCACCTACCGGACCGAGATTTT	CASSPHLPDRDF
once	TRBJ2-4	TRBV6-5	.	TGTGCCAGCAGTTACTCGGGGGTTGCCAAAAACATTCAGTACTTC	CASSYSGVAKNIQYF
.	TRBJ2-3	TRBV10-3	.	TGTGCCATCAGTGGCTACGTGGGGGTAGCGTTCTCAGATACGCAGTATTTT	CAISGYVGVAFSDTQYF
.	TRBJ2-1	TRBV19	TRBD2	TGTGCCAGTAGGAGACTAGCGGGGGCAAACAATGAGCAGTTCTTC	CASRRLAGANNEQFF
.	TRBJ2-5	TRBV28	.	TGTGCCAGCAGTTATTATACTGCGAGGGAGACCCAGTACTTC	CASSYYTARETQYF
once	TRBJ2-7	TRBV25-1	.	TGTGCCAGCCTGGGGGAGTTGGGGTCCTACGAGCAGTACTTC	CASLGELGSYEQYF
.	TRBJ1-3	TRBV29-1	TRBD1	TGCAGCGTTGTGGGGGGACAGGGGGCTAAAGGAAACACCATATATTTT	CSVVGGQGAKGNTIYF
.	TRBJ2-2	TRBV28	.	TGTGCCAGCAGTCTAAATTTAGTCGGCGGGGAGCTGTTTTTT	CASSLNLVGGELFF
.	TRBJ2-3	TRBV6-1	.	TGTGCTTGCAGCTTAAGACAGGTGCCAGATACGCAGTATTTT	CACSLRQVPDTQYF
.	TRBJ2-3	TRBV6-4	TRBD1	TGTGCCAGCAGCCGACAGGGGGGCACAGATACGCAGTATTTT	CASSRQGGTDTQYF
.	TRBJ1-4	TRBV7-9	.	TGTGCCAGCAGCCTCAGAGGGGTAAAACTGTTTTTT	CASSLRGVKLFF
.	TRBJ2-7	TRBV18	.	TGTGCCAGCTCACCAGGCGGGTCCGTGTACGAGCAGTACTTC	CASSPGGSVYEQYF
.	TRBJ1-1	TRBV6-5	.	TGTGCCAGCAGATACGGGACTGAGATGCCTTTCTTT	CASRYGTEMPFF
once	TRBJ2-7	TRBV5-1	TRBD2	TGCGCCAGCAGCCTTGACGGGACTACCTACGAGCAGTACTTC	CASSLDGTTYEQYF
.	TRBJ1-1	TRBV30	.	TGTGCCTGGAGTCGGTTGAACACTGAAGCTTTCTTT	CAWSRLNTEAFF
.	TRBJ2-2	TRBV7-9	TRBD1	TGTGCCAGCAGCTTGTCTCAGGGGGCGGTTTACCCCGGGGAGCTGTTTTTT	CASSLSQGAVYPGELFF
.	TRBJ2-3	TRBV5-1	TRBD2	TGCGCCAGCAGCTCCCTCAGGACTAGCGGGACGAGAGATACGCAGTATTTT	CASSSLRTSGTRDTQYF
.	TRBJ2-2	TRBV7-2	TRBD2	TGTGCCAGCAGCTCACTTGGGACTAGCGGGAGGCCGAACACCGGGGAGCTGTTTTTT	CASSSLGTSGRPNTGELFF
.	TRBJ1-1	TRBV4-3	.	TGCGCCAGCAGCCAAGTTCAGGGCTCTGAAGCTTTCTTT	CASSQVQGSEAFF
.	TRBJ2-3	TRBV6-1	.	TGTGCCAGCAGAGACCCAAGGACAGCCTCAGATACGCAGTATTTT	CASRDPRTASDTQYF
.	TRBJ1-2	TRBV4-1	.	TGCGCCAGCAGCCAAGCAAACCAGGGAGGGAATGGCTACACCTTC	CASSQANQGGNGYTF
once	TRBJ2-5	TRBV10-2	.	TGCGCCAGCAGTGAACCGACACGAGAGACCCAGTACTTC	CASSEPTRETQYF
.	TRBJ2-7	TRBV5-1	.	TGCGCCAGCAGCGTGGGTGGCTCCTACGAGCAGTACTTC	CASSVGGSYEQYF
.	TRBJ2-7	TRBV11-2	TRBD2	TGTGCCAGCAGCTTAGGTGCCCCGACTAGCGGGAGTCCCCTACTCGAGCAGTACTTC	CASSLGAPTSGSPLLEQYF
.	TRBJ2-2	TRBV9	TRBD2	TGTGCCAGCAGCGGGAGCGGGGCAATACCTACCGGGGAGCTGTTTTTT	CASSGSGAIPTGELFF
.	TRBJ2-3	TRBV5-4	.	TGTGCCAGCAGCTTGGGTGGCGGGATGAGCACAGATACGCAGTATTTT	CASSLGGGMSTDTQYF
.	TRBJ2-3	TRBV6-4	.	TGTGCCAGCAGTGAAAGCAGCGGAGGCACAGATACGCAGTATTTT	CASSESSGGTDTQYF
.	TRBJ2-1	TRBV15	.	TGTGCCACCAGCAGAGAGACAGCAGCCTACAATGAGCAGTTCTTC	CATSRETAAYNEQFF
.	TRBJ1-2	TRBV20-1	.	TGCAGTGCTAGTTCTGGCTATGGCTACACCTTC	CSASSGYGYTF
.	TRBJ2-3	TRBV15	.	TGTGCCACCGGGGCATATCGCACAGATACGCAGTATTTT	CATGAYRTDTQYF
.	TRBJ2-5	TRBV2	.	TGTGCCAGCAGTGAACACAGAAGGGAGACCCAGTACTTC	CASSEHRRETQYF
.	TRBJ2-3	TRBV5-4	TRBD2	TGTGCCAGCAGCAGACCCGGGACTAGCGGGAGGGGTTCAGATACGCAGTATTTT	CASSRPGTSGRGSDTQYF
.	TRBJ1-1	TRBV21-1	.	TGTGCCACCACTCCAAACCCCACTGAAGCTTTCTTT	CATTPNPTEAFF
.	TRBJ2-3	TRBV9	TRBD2	TGTGCCAGCAGCGTCGGGACTAGCGGGAGGAAACGAGGTACAGATACGCAGTATTTT	CASSVGTSGRKRGTDTQYF